The clone carrying this T cell receptor (beta chain) was counted a few times. The CDR3 covers 15 residues. V dropped 0 bases and J dropped 5 bases, with 16 bases sitting between them. Per germline, CDR1 DFQATT and CDR2 SNEGSKA (reference sequence). These data originate in a study of T cell repertoires in cytomegalovirus infection. A single record per CDR3 protein comes from TCRdb applying MiXCR to the reads. The sample consists of approximately 630,000 distinct CDR3 sequences, around 24% of them appearing once. The sequencing input was CD8+ T cells from PBMCs. The source is a human donor in good health (CMV status not recorded). Some clones in this sample may be carry-over from other donors' samples. The chain uses TRBV20-1 and TRBJ1-1, with a weak D call TRBD1 (5 bases). Here the CDR3 reads CSARDYTAGRTEAFF. The DNA for the CDR3 is TGCAGTGCTAGAGATTATACAGCGGGGCGGACTGAAGCTTTCTTT.